This T cell receptor (beta chain) was identified in a study of sequential checkpoint blockade in melanoma. Study-wide background: Randomization was 1:1 between first-line nivolumab→ipilimumab and ipilimumab→nivolumab. After both sequences, patients received maintenance nivolumab.

Germline CDR1 reads MNHEY; CDR2 reads SMNVEV (reference sequence). CDR3 size: 13 residues. Trimming pared 8 bases from V and 3 bases from J, leaving 13 bases between. The table came from immunoSEQ multiplex PCR; TCRdb's copy has only in-frame clones and leaves some out. The top ten clones hold 12% of a sample with about 40,000 clones, approximately 90% of them seen once. Treatment here: randomized to nivolumab then ipilimumab (arm A) or the reverse (arm B). DNA-damaging chemotherapy had not been given to any patient beforehand. PBMC sorting kept live CD3+CD8+ cells without CD19 or CD56. The TCR originated in a human donor with melanoma. The input for sequencing was CD8+ T cells sorted from blood (inferred from file names), taken from a patient given nivolumab and ipilimumab in sequence. The genes are TRBV27 and TRBJ1-1, with D maybe TRBD1 (5 bases). CDR3 nucleotide sequence: TGTGCCAGCTCGACGGGACTCGACACTGAAGCTTTCTTT. Encoded protein: CASSTGLDTEAFF.